Each of the 13 T cell receptor beta chains below was sequenced from the same sample in a study of T cell changes during pregnancy in multiple sclerosis. Produced via immunoSEQ multiplex PCR; TCRdb's table is partial and in-frame only. The table has tens of thousands of clones, roughly 92% seen once; the top ten hold more than 0.9%. The material was peripheral blood, obtained in the third trimester of pregnancy. These receptors came from a female donor with multiple sclerosis, enrolled in a pregnancy study.

The V and J genes are TRBV7-2 and TRBJ2-1; 10 nucleotides align to TRBD2. The germline V gene encodes CDR1 SGHTA and CDR2 FQGNSA. After removal of 5 bases from V and 7 bases from J, the junction contained 11 bases not matched to a gene. This CDR3 spans 16 amino acids. The DNA of the CDR3 is TGTGCCAGCAGCCCCTTTACTAGCGGGAATATAAATGAGCAGTTCTTC. This sequence encodes CASSPFTSGNINEQFF.

The chain uses TRBV6-6 and TRBJ1-2, with unresolved D. Germline V gene lookup returns CDR1 MNHNY and CDR2 SVGAGI (reference sequence). The CDR3 is 13 amino acids. V gave up 5 bases and J gave up 0 bases, with 7 bases separating them. The CDR3 region is CASSDTANYGYTF. As DNA, the CDR3 is TGTGCCAGCAGTGACACGGCTAACTATGGCTACACCTTC.

This clone was seen only once. The genes are TRBV4-2 and TRBJ2-5; TRBD1 matches 11 bases. Germline assignment: CDR1 LGHNA and CDR2 YNFKEQ. The V gene end was trimmed by 0 bases and the J gene end by 5 bases; junction bases not matched to a gene: 11. The CDR3 extends over 18 amino acids. The CDR3 region is CASSQEALGQGARETQYF. The CDR3 DNA follows: TGTGCCAGCAGCCAAGAGGCCCTTGGACAGGGGGCTCGTGAGACCCAGTACTTC.

The CDR3 DNA is TGTGCCAGTAGTATAGGCGCCAGGAGGAATGAGCAGTTCTTC. Protein: CASSIGARRNEQFF. This sequence joins TRBV19 and TRBJ2-1; perhaps TRBD2 as D (5 bases). Germline CDR1 LNHDA, CDR2 SQIVND (reference sequence). V lost 1 base to trimming and J lost 7 bases, with 11 bases between them. The CDR3 consists of 14 residues.

V is TRBV4-1 and J is TRBJ2-1, with TRBD2 matching over 9 bases. With 2 bases clipped from V and 0 bases from J, the junction kept 2 bases outside the gene matches. Germline V gives CDR1 MGHRA, CDR2 YSYEKL. The CDR3 has 16 residues. The CDR3 sequence: CASSQLAGNSYNEQFF. The DNA of the CDR3 is TGCGCCAGCAGCCAACTAGCGGGGAACTCCTACAATGAGCAGTTCTTC.

V usage is TRBV21-1 and J usage is TRBJ2-7; the table's D call, TRBD1, was not checked against the DNA. TRBV21-1 constitutes a pseudogene. The CDR3 is 17 residues long. The CDR3 sequence is CASSTKSYRGEPYEQYF. The DNA for the CDR3 is TGTGCCAGCAGCACAAAATCCTACAGGGGGGAACCCTACGAGCAGTACTTC.

This clone was observed a single time. The V call is TRBV9, the J call TRBJ2-7, with D perhaps TRBD2 (6 bases). Germline CDR1 and CDR2: SGDLS and YYNGEE. V dropped 0 bases and J dropped 5 bases, with 12 bases sitting between them. This CDR3 region has 14 residues. The CDR3 bases are TGTGCCAGCAGCGTAGGTGACGGGAGCCACGAGCAGTACTTC. Translating it yields CASSVGDGSHEQYF.

On this clone itself: A junction boundary mismatches the germline segment, possibly from a read error. The V gene is TRBV2, the J gene TRBJ2-1, with D possibly being TRBD1 (6 bases). The CDR3 has 10 residues. Germline CDR1 and CDR2: SNHLY and FYNNEI. The CDR3 region is CASKGQSLIF. In DNA, the CDR3 is TGTGCCAGCAAGGGACAATCCTTAATCTTC.

V gene TRBV5-1 combines with J gene TRBJ2-2; a possible D gene is TRBD1 (6 bases). The CDR3 is made up of 16 amino acids. Germline V lookup: CDR1 SGHRS, CDR2 YFSETQ. V was pared by 3 bases and J by 2 bases, with 14 bases between. This chain's CDR3 is CASSWTALLNTGELFF. CDR3 sequence (DNA): TGCGCCAGCAGCTGGACAGCCCTCCTTAACACCGGGGAGCTGTTTTTT.

The gene calls are TRBV5-6 and TRBJ1-5; D not resolved. This CDR3 has 14 amino acids. Germline V gene lookup returns CDR1 SGHDT and CDR2 YYEEEE. Trimming left V 0 bases short and J 2 bases short, with 6 bases between. CDR3 sequence reads: CASSLGLGNQPQHF. CDR3 bases: TGTGCCAGCAGCTTGGGTCTTGGCAATCAGCCCCAGCATTTT.

The V and J genes are TRBV30 and TRBJ2-1, with 8 bases matching TRBD2. Germline trimming cut 0 bases from V and 6 bases from J; bases unmatched to any gene: 10. Germline values: CDR1 GTSNPN, CDR2 SVGIG (reference sequence). The CDR3 consists of 16 residues. The CDR3 here is CAWSVPGLASFNEQFF. CDR3 nucleotide sequence: TGTGCCTGGAGTGTGCCCGGACTAGCTTCATTCAATGAGCAGTTCTTC. Filled out from reference TRBV30 and TRBJ2-1, the complete variable domain reads SQTIHQWPATLVQPVGSPLSLECTVEGTSNPNLYWYRQAAGRGLQLLFYSVGIGQISSEVPQNLSASRPQDRQFILSSKKLLLSDSGFYLCAWSVPGLASFNEQFFGPGTRLTVL.

V and J are TRBV19 and TRBJ2-7; D is possibly TRBD2 (5 bases). The CDR3 is made up of 15 amino acids. Germline-derived CDR1 and CDR2 are LNHDA and SQIVND (reference sequence). The V and J ends lost 7 bases and 0 bases respectively, with 16 bases between them. The CDR3 DNA reads as TGTGCCAGTACCCCCCGGTCAGGACTCTCCTACGAGCAGTACTTC. Translating gives CASTPRSGLSYEQYF.

This clone was found a few times. The chain couples TRBV5-1 to TRBJ1-1; TRBD1 aligns across 7 bases. CDR1 and CDR2 from the germline V gene are SGHRS and YFSETQ. J was trimmed by 1 base and V by 7 bases; bases with no gene match: 7. The CDR3 contains 14 residues. CDR3 region: CASQGGTGNTEAFF. The CDR3 DNA is TGCGCCAGCCAGGGGGGCACAGGGAACACTGAAGCTTTCTTT.